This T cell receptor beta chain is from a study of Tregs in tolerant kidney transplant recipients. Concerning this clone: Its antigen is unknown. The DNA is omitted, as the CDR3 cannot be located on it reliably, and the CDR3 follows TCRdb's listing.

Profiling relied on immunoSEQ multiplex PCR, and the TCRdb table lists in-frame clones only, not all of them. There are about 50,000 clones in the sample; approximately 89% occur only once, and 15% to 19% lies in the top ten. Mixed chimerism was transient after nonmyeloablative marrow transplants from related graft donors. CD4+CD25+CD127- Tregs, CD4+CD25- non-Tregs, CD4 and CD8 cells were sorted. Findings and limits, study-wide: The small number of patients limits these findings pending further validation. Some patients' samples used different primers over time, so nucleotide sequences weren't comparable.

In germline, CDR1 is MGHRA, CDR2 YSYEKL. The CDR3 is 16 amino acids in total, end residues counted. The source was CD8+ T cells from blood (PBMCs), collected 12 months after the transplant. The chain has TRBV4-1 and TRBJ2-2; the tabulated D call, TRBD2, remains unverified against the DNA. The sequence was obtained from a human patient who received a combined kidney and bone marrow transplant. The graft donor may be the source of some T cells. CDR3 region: CASSQELVLRAGELFF.